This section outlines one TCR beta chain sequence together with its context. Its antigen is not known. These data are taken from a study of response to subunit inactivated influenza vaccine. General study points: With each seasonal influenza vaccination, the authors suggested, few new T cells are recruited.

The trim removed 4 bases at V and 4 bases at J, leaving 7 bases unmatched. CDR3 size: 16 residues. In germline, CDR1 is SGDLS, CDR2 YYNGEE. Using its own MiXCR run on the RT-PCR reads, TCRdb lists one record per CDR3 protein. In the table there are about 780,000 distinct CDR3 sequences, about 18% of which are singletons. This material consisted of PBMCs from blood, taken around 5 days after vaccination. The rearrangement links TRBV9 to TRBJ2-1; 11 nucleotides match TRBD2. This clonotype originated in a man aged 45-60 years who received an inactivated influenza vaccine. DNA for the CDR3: TGTGCCAGCAGCTCACCTAGCGGGGGGTCATACAATGAGCAGTTCTTC. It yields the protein CASSSPSGGSYNEQFF.